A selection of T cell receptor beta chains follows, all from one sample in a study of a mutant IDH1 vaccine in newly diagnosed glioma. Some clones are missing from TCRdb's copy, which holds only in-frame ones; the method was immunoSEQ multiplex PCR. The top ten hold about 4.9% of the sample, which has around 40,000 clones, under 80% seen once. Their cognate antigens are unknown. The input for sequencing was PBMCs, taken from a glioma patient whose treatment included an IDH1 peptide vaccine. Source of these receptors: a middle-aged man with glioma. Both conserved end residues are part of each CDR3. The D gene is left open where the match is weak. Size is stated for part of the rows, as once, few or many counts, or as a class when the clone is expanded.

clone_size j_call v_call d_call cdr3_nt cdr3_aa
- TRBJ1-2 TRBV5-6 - TGTGCCAGCAGCTTGGACGCCACTAACTATGGCTACACCTTC CASSLDATNYGYTF
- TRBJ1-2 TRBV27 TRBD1 TGTGCCAGCAGTACACGACAGGGGGCGCCGGATGGCTACACCTTC CASSTRQGAPDGYTF
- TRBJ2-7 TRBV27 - TGTGCCAGCAGTTCCGGGACTTACGAGCAGTACTTC CASSSGTYEQYF
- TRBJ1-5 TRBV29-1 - TGCAGCGTTGTAAGTACAGGTGGGCAGCCCCAGCATTTT CSVVSTGGQPQHF
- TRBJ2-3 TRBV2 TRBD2 TGTGCCAGCAGTCAGGGAGGGGTGGGGTCAGATACGCAGTATTTT CASSQGGVGSDTQYF
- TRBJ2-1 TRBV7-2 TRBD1 TGTGCCAGCATCCTCGACAGGGGGGTCGATGAGCAGTTCTTC CASILDRGVDEQFF
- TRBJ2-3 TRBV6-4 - TGTGCCAGCAGCCCGGGACGGTCGACAGATACGCAGTATTTT CASSPGRSTDTQYF
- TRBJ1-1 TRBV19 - TGTGCCAGTAGTATCTTCGGGAACACTGAAGCTTTCTTT CASSIFGNTEAFF
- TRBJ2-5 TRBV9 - TGTGCCAGCAGCGTAGGGGCGGACGATACGGGGGCAGAGACCCAGTACTTC CASSVGADDTGAETQYF
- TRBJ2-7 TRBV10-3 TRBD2 TGTGCCATCAGTGAGTCAGGACTAGCGAGCTACGAGCAGTACTTC CAISESGLASYEQYF
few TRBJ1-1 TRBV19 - TGTGCCAGTAGTGGGGCCGTCTACACTGAAGCTTTCTTT CASSGAVYTEAFF
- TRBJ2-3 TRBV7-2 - TGTGCCAGCAGCGCGAACTATGGGCCTGGGGCAGATACGCAGTATTTT CASSANYGPGADTQYF
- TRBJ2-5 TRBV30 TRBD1 TGTGCCTGGAGTGTACAACAGGGGGCCTCAGAGACCCAGTACTTC CAWSVQQGASETQYF
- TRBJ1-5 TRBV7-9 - TGTGCCAGCAGCCAAGGGGAGATTGGAGATCAGCCCCAGCATTTT CASSQGEIGDQPQHF
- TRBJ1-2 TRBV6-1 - TGTGCCAGCAGTGAAAGGGTCAGTGCTAACTATGGCTACACCTTC CASSERVSANYGYTF
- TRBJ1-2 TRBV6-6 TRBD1 TGTGCCAGCAGTCAACAGGGGGCGGGGGTGGGCTATGGCTACACCTTC CASSQQGAGVGYGYTF
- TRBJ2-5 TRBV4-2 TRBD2 TGTGCCAGCAGCCAAGAAGAAGCGGGGGGGCAAGAGACCCAGTACTTC CASSQEEAGGQETQYF
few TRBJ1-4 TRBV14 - TGTGCCAGCAGCCAAGGGTCCAGGGAAAAACTGTTTTTT CASSQGSREKLFF
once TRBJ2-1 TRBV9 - TGTGCCAGCAGCCAGGGTCCTCGGGGGGCGGGGAATGAGCAGTTCTTC CASSQGPRGAGNEQFF
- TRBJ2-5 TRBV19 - TGTGCCAGTAGGCAGAGTGGAGAGACCCAGTACTTC CASRQSGETQYF
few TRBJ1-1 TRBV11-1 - TGTGCCAGCAGCTTAACGGTGAACACTGAAGCTTTCTTT CASSLTVNTEAFF
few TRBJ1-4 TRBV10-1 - TGCGCCAGCAGCGGGTCGGGTAATGAAAAACTGTTTTTT CASSGSGNEKLFF
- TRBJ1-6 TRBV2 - TGTGCCAGCACATCAGGGGTGATTAATTCACCCCTCCACTTT CASTSGVINSPLHF
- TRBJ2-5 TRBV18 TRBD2 TGTGCCAGCTCACCACCGACTAGCGGGGGGCGAGAGACCCAGTACTTC CASSPPTSGGRETQYF
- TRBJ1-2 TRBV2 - TGTGCCAGCAGTGGGGGTACCAACTATGGCTACACCTTC CASSGGTNYGYTF
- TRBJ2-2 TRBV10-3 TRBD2 TGTGCCATCAAGAGCGGGGGGGCTAACACCGGGGAGCTGTTTTTT CAIKSGGANTGELFF
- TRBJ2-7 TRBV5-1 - TGCGCCAGCAGCTTGGTTTCGGGGGGCGGTGGGGAGCAGTACTTC CASSLVSGGGGEQYF
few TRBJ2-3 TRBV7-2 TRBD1 TGTGCCAGCAGCTTAGGGACAGGGTATTCAGATACGCAGTATTTT CASSLGTGYSDTQYF
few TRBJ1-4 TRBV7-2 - TGTGCCAGCAGCTTAGAGTGGGGAGCCGAAAAACTGTTTTTT CASSLEWGAEKLFF
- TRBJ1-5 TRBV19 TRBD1 TGTGCCAGTAGTACACAGGGGGCTGGACAGCCCCAGCATTTT CASSTQGAGQPQHF
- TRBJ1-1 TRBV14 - TGTGCCAGCAGCCAGTCCGGGCCCATCGGTGGGAACACTGAAGCTTTCTTT CASSQSGPIGGNTEAFF
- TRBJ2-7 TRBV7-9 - TGTGCCAGCAGTTCTTGGGGGGAGCAGTACTTC CASSSWGEQYF
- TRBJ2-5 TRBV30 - TGTGCCTGGAGTCCCATGGAAGGAGTGGAGACCCAGTACTTC CAWSPMEGVETQYF
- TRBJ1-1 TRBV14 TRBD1 TGTGCCAGCAGCCAAACCGGGACAGGGATTTTTGGAGCTTTCTTT CASSQTGTGIFGAFF
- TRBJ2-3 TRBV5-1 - TGCGCCAGCAGCTTGGCGGAGAGCACAGATACGCAGTATTTT CASSLAESTDTQYF
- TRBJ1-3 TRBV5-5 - TGTGCCAGCAGCCTCGGGCTTGCCGAGGTGAACACCATATATTTT CASSLGLAEVNTIYF
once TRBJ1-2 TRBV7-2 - TGTGCCAGCAGCTTAGAATGGGGGTTGGGGGGCTATGGCTACACCTTC CASSLEWGLGGYGYTF
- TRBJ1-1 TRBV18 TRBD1 TGTGCCAGCTCACCAGGGACAGGGAACACTGAAGCTTTCTTT CASSPGTGNTEAFF
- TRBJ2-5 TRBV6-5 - TGTGCCAGCAGTTACTCGTCGACAGGAGGAGAGACCCAGTACTTC CASSYSSTGGETQYF
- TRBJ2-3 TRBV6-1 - TGTGCCAGCACGTACGGGGGCTGGGATACGCAGTATTTT CASTYGGWDTQYF
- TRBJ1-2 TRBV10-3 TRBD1 TGTGCCATCGCGCGAGACAGGGATCAGAGCTACACCTTC CAIARDRDQSYTF
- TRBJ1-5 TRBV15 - TGTGCCACCAGCAAACTTGGTTTAGGGCAGCCCCAGCATTTT CATSKLGLGQPQHF
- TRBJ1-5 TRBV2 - TGTGCCAGCAGGCTCATTCAGGGGTCGGGTAAGCCCCAGCATTTT CASRLIQGSGKPQHF
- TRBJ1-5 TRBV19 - TGTGCCAGAGACAGCGGACACCCTTATAGCAATCAGCCCCAGCATTTT CARDSGHPYSNQPQHF
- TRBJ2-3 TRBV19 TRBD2 TGTGCCAGTAGTAAGGTGGTGTTAGCGGGGAAAGCTAGCACAGATACGCAGTATTTT CASSKVVLAGKASTDTQYF
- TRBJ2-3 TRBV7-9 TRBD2 TGTGCCAGCAGCTTATCAGCGGGGGGGCAGACAGATACGCAGTATTTT CASSLSAGGQTDTQYF